Shown below are 25 T cell receptor beta chains from a single sample sequenced in a study of blood T cell repertoires in COVID-19. The repertoire was sequenced with immunoSEQ multiplex PCR; TCRdb's copy has only in-frame clones and lacks some. In the table there are some 51,000 clones, 80% to 95% of which are singletons. Sample: peripheral blood. Receptor source: a human donor with active COVID-19. The donor label of this sample is uncertain.

CDR3 amino acids: CASSLGGGKNTGELFF. For the CDR3, the DNA is TGTGCCAGCAGCTTAGGAGGCGGGAAGAACACCGGGGAGCTGTTTTTT. The V call is TRBV11-2, the J call TRBJ2-2, with D possibly TRBD2 on 6 matching bases. The CDR3 extends over 16 amino acids. Germline V gene sequence: CDR1 SGHAT, CDR2 FQNNGV. With 1 base removed from V and 1 base from J, the gap between germline ends came to 10 bases.

Only one count was recorded for this clone. The CDR3 loop reads CASSDGQGGQPQHF. In DNA form, the CDR3 reads TGTGCCAGCTCAGACGGACAGGGGGGTCAGCCCCAGCATTTT. The chain is built from TRBV18 and TRBJ1-5, with TRBD1 matching over 10 bases. There are 14 residues in the CDR3. Germline assignment: CDR1 KGHSH and CDR2 LQKENI. Unmatched junction bases numbered 4, after V lost 5 bases and J lost 6 bases. Full variable domain (remainder filled in from reference TRBV18 and TRBJ1-5): NAGVMQNPRHLVRRRGQEARLRCSPMKGHSHVYWYRQLPEEGLKFMVYLQKENIIDESGMPKERFSAEFPKEGPSILRIQQVVRGDSAAYFCASSDGQGGQPQHFGDGTRLSIL.

This chain uses TRBV28 with TRBJ2-7, with TRBD1 matching over 12 bases. The CDR3 totals 16 residues. With V trimmed by 5 bases and J by 1 base, 6 bases remained unmatched. Germline loops: CDR1 MDHEN, CDR2 SYDVKM. CDR3 region: CASSLGGQGASYEQYF. The CDR3, as DNA: TGTGCCAGCAGTCTGGGGGGACAGGGGGCGTCCTACGAGCAGTACTTC. Using reference TRBV28 and TRBJ2-7 for the parts outside the CDR3, the full variable domain is DVKVTQSSRYLVKRTGEKVFLECVQDMDHENMFWYRQDPGLGLRLIYFSYDVKMKEKGDIPEGYSVSREKKERFSLILESASTNQTSMYLCASSLGGQGASYEQYFGPGTRLTVT.

The rearrangement uses TRBV10-3 and TRBJ2-7, with D maybe TRBD1 (6 bases). Germline CDR1 ENHRY, CDR2 SYGVKD. The V gene lost 7 bases and the J gene lost 4 bases, with 23 bases spanning the gap. The CDR3 extends over 16 amino acids. Written as DNA, the CDR3 is TGTGCCATCACGCCCGGCCGGCTGGGGGCGAGGTACGAGCAGTACTTC. Translation: CAITPGRLGARYEQYF.

The chain links TRBV7-3 to TRBJ2-1, with D perhaps matching TRBD2 (5 bases). V was pared by 1 base and J by 6 bases, with 7 bases between. The CDR3 sequence is 13 residues long. CDR1 and CDR2 from the germline V gene are SGHTA and FQGTGA. CDR3 region: CASSLIEGNEQFF. DNA of the CDR3: TGTGCCAGCAGCTTAATAGAGGGCAATGAGCAGTTCTTC.

This clone was counted a single time. The chain uses TRBV14 and TRBJ2-3; D may be TRBD2 (5 bases). CDR1 and CDR2 (germline): SGHDN, FVKESK. This CDR3 spans 15 amino acids. Trimming removed 4 bases from V and 1 base from J, with 12 bases in between. CDR3 protein: CASSPLGLGTDTQYF. CDR3 DNA: TGTGCCAGCAGCCCCTTAGGACTTGGCACAGATACGCAGTATTTT.

This chain links TRBV27 with TRBJ2-1, with D tentatively TRBD1 (6 bases). V was trimmed by 4 bases and J by 12 bases, leaving 13 bases between them. Germline V gene data show CDR1 as MNHEY and CDR2 as SMNVEV (reference sequence). The CDR3 runs 12 residues. CDR3 DNA sequence: TGTGCCAGCAGTTACACAGGGCTACGGCAGTTCTTC. It yields the protein CASSYTGLRQFF.

The rearrangement uses TRBV28 and TRBJ1-5; D is ambiguous. The germline gives CDR1 MDHEN, CDR2 SYDVKM. The CDR3 has 12 amino acids. Trimming pared 4 bases from V and 4 bases from J, leaving 5 bases between. CDR3 nucleotide sequence: TGTGCCAGCAGTTGGAGGAATCAGCCCCAGCATTTT. It yields the protein CASSWRNQPQHF.

CDR3 DNA sequence: TGTGCCAGCAGCGGACTAGCGGGGAGCACCGGGGAGCTGTTTTTT. Amino acids: CASSGLAGSTGELFF. The genes are TRBV2 and TRBJ2-2; 12 bases line up with TRBD2. The V gene end was trimmed by 6 bases and the J gene end by 4 bases; junction bases not matched to a gene: 3. The CDR3 runs 15 residues. Looked up from germline, CDR1 is SNHLY and CDR2 is FYNNEI.

The chain employs TRBV6-5 and TRBJ1-1, with unresolved D. Between the trimmed V and J ends, which lost 0 bases and 4 bases, there was a span of 9 bases. From germline, CDR1 is MNHEY and CDR2 SVGAGI. This CDR3 contains 14 residues. CDR3 coding DNA: TGTGCCAGCAGTTACTCCGGGTCTACCACTGAAGCTTTCTTT. It translates to CASSYSGSTTEAFF.

This clone was recorded only once. The gene calls are TRBV6-5 and TRBJ1-2; TRBD1 matches 10 bases. This CDR3 region has 13 residues. Unmatched junction bases numbered 6, after V lost 6 bases and J lost 8 bases. Germline CDR1 reads MNHEY; CDR2 reads SVGAGI. CDR3 coding DNA: TGTGCCAGCAGACCGGGACAGGGGAACGGCTACACCTTC. Protein product: CASRPGQGNGYTF.

The chain is built from TRBV2 and TRBJ2-1; TRBD2 is a possible D gene (6 bases). The germline CDR1 and CDR2 sequences are SNHLY and FYNNEI. The CDR3 extends over 12 amino acids. Trimming pared 7 bases from V and 8 bases from J, leaving 12 bases between. The DNA for the CDR3 is TGTGCCAGCAAGACTAGATTCTATGAGCAGTTCTTC. This encodes CASKTRFYEQFF.

The CDR3 DNA sequence: TGTGCCAGCAGCTTAAGCGGGACGAGCACAGATACGCAGTATTTT. Amino acid sequence: CASSLSGTSTDTQYF. The V call is TRBV7-6, the J call TRBJ2-3; the match to TRBD2 covers 7 bases. The CDR3 contains 15 residues. Germline CDR1 reads SGHVS; CDR2 reads FNYEAQ. With V trimmed by 2 bases and J by 0 bases, 2 bases remained unmatched.

The CDR3 region has the DNA TGTGCCAGCAGTCCGCCGGGACAAATGTTAGCCAAAAACATTCAGTACTTC. Amino acid sequence: CASSPPGQMLAKNIQYF. The V and J genes are TRBV6-2 or TRBV6-3 and TRBJ2-4, with D maybe TRBD1 (6 bases). The CDR3 has 17 residues. The germline gives CDR1 MNHEY, CDR2 SVGEGT. V was clipped by 5 bases and J by 0 bases, with 17 bases between them.

The chain links TRBV4-1 to TRBJ1-1, with D possibly matching TRBD1 (5 bases). Germline CDR1 reads MGHRA; CDR2 reads YSYEKL. The CDR3 consists of 12 residues. Trimming took off 5 bases at V and 4 bases at J, with 8 bases between the two ends. Written as DNA, the CDR3 is TGCGCCAGCAGCAGGGGCGGCACTGAAGCTTTCTTT. Its translation is CASSRGGTEAFF.

Only one count was recorded for this clone. The J gene is TRBJ2-1, the V gene TRBV27, with 8 nucleotides matching TRBD1. The ends lost 5 bases at V and 3 bases at J; junction bases unmatched: 9. Germline V gene data show CDR1 as MNHEY and CDR2 as SMNVEV (reference sequence). The CDR3 extends over 16 amino acids. This CDR3 is CASSPLWTGNYNEQFF. In DNA form, the CDR3 reads TGTGCCAGCAGTCCCCTTTGGACAGGGAACTACAATGAGCAGTTCTTC.

The rearrangement links TRBV2 to TRBJ1-1; TRBD1 is a possible D gene (5 bases). This CDR3 has 14 amino acids. Per germline, CDR1 SNHLY and CDR2 FYNNEI. Deletions cut 6 bases from V and 1 base from J, with 12 bases between. The CDR3 DNA reads as TGTGCCAGCAGCGCACAGGCAGGGAACACTGAAGCTTTCTTT. Its translation is CASSAQAGNTEAFF.

The gene calls are TRBV15 and TRBJ2-4; no firm D call. Germline CDR1 and CDR2: LNHNV and YYDKDF (reference sequence). CDR3 length: 17 amino acids. V was cut by 1 base and J by 0 bases, with 13 bases left in between. CDR3: CATSRGAPNLAKNIQYF. The CDR3 nucleotides are TGTGCCACCAGCAGAGGGGCCCCGAACTTAGCCAAAAACATTCAGTACTTC.

The rearrangement uses TRBV2 and TRBJ2-7, with TRBD1 identical over 8 bases. The CDR3 runs 15 residues. Germline V gives CDR1 SNHLY, CDR2 FYNNEI. Losses at the gene ends were 8 bases for V and 2 bases for J; bases not matched to a gene: 11. The CDR3 spells CASLSSDRGPYEQYF. Written as DNA, the CDR3 is TGTGCCAGCTTGAGTTCCGACAGGGGCCCCTACGAGCAGTACTTC.

The chain couples TRBV9 to TRBJ1-2; D remains ambiguous. Deletions cut 3 bases from V and 5 bases from J, with 26 bases between. CDR3 length: 18 residues. CDR1 is SGDLS, CDR2 YYNGEE, per germline. DNA for the CDR3: TGTGCCAGCAGCGCCCGTAATTCGGGGAGTCGGAACCCTTATGGCTACACCTTC. Translating gives CASSARNSGSRNPYGYTF.

J is TRBJ2-1 and V is TRBV6-1, with 10 bases lining up with TRBD2. V lost 2 bases to trimming and J lost 7 bases; unmatched junction nucleotides: 8. CDR3 length: 16 residues. From germline, CDR1 is MNHNS and CDR2 SASEGT. The DNA of the CDR3 is TGTGCCAGCAGTGAATACCCTAGCGGGAGTGGGAATGAGCAGTTCTTC. This encodes CASSEYPSGSGNEQFF.

This clone was recorded only once. This chain links TRBV7-9 with TRBJ1-1, with D possibly TRBD1 on 5 matching bases. Between the trimmed V and J ends, which lost 4 bases and 8 bases, there was a span of 14 bases. CDR1 and CDR2 from the germline V gene are SEHNR and FQNEAQ (reference sequence). CDR3 size: 13 residues. CDR3 DNA sequence: TGTGCCAGCAGCTCGGGGGTGGCGGTGGAAGCTTTCTTT. Encoded protein: CASSSGVAVEAFF.

The chain has TRBV3-1 (or the pseudogene TRBV3-2) and TRBJ2-1; D gene unclear. The CDR3 totals 11 residues. V was trimmed by 5 bases and J by 5 bases, leaving 4 bases between them. Per germline, CDR1 LGHDT and CDR2 YNNKEL (reference sequence). Here the CDR3 reads CASSAHNEQFF. CDR3 nucleotide sequence: TGTGCCAGCAGCGCGCACAATGAGCAGTTCTTC.

V gene TRBV2 combines with J gene TRBJ2-7; D is undetermined. The germline V gene encodes CDR1 SNHLY and CDR2 FYNNEI. CDR3 length: 12 amino acids. Trimming shortened V by 4 bases and J by 4 bases, and 8 bases separated the two germline ends. CDR3 DNA: TGTGCCAGCAGTGGTACAGAGTACGAGCAGTACTTC. It encodes CASSGTEYEQYF. Together with reference TRBV2 and TRBJ2-7, the CDR3 gives the full variable domain: EPEVTQTPSHQVTQMGQEVILRCVPISNHLYFYWYRQILGQKVEFLVSFYNNEISEKSEIFDDQFSVERPDGSNFTLKIRSTKLEDSAMYFCASSGTEYEQYFGPGTRLTVT.

The chain uses TRBV9 and TRBJ1-2; no firm D call. There are 14 residues in the CDR3. Germline values: CDR1 SGDLS, CDR2 YYNGEE. Between the trimmed V and J ends, which lost 0 bases and 4 bases, there was a span of 10 bases. The chain's CDR3 is CASSVGEAFYGYTF. The CDR3, as DNA: TGTGCCAGCAGCGTAGGGGAGGCTTTCTATGGCTACACCTTC.